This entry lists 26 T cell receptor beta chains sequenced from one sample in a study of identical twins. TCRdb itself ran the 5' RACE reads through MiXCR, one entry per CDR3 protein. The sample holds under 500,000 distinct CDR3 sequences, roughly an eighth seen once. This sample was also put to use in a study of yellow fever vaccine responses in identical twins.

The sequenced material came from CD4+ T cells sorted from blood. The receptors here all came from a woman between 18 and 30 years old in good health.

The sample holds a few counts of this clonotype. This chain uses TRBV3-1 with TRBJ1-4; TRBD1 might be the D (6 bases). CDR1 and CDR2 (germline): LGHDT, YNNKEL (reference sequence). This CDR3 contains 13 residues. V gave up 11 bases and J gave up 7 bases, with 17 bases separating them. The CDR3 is CACGTGPGEKLFF. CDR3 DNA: TGTGCCTGCGGAACAGGGCCGGGTGAAAAACTGTTTTTT.

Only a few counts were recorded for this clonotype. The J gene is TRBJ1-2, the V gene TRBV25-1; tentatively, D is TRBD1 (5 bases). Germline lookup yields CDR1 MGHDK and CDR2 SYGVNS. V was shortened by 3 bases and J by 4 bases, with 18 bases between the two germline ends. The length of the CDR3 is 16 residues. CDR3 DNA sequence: TGTGCCAGCAGTGATCGGGAGGAAACAGGTCTCTATGGCTACACCTTC. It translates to CASSDREETGLYGYTF.

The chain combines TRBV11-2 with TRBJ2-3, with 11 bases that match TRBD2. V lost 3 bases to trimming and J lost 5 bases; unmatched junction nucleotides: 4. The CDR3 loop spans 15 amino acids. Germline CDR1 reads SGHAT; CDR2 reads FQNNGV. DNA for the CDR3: TGTGCCAGCAGCTTCACTAGCGGGAGTATAGATACGCAGTATTTT. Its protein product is CASSFTSGSIDTQYF.

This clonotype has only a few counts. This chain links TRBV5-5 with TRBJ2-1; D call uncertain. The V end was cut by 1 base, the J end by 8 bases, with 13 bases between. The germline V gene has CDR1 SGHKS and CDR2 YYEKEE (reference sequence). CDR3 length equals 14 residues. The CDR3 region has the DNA TGTGCCAGCAGCTTGATGGGAACTCTGTATGAGCAGTTCTTC. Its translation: CASSLMGTLYEQFF.

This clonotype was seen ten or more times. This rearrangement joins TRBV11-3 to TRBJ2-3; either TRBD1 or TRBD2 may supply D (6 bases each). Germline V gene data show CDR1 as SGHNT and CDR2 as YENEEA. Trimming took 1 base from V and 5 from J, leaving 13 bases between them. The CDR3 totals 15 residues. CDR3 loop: CASSLGLRGGDTQYF. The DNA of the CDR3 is TGTGCCAGCAGCTTAGGTCTCAGGGGAGGAGATACGCAGTATTTT. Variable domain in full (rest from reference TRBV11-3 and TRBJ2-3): EAGVVQSPRYKIIEKKQPVAFWCNPISGHNTLYWYLQNLGQGPELLIRYENEEAVDDSQLPKDRFSAERLKGVDSTLKIQPAELGDSAVYLCASSLGLRGGDTQYFGPGTRLTVL.

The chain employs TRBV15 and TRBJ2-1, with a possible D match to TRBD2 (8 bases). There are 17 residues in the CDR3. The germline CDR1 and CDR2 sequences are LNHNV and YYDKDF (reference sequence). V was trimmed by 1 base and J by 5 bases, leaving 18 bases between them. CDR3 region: CATSRARGGQYHNEQFF. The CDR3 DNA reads TGTGCCACCAGCAGAGCTCGGGGGGGACAGTACCACAATGAGCAGTTCTTC.

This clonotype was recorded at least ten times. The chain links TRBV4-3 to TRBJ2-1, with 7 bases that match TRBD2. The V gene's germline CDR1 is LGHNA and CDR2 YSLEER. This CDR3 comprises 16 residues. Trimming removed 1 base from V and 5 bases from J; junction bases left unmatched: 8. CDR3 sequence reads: CASSQGAGARNNEQFF. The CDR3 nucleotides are TGCGCCAGCAGCCAAGGTGCGGGAGCAAGGAACAATGAGCAGTTCTTC.

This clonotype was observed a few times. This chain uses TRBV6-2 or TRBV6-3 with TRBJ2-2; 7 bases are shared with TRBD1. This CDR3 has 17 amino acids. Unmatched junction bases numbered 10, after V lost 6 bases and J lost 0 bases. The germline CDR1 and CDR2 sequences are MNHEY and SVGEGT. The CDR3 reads CASSARLTGTNTGELFF. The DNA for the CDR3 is TGTGCCAGCAGCGCAAGGTTGACAGGGACGAACACCGGGGAGCTGTTTTTT.

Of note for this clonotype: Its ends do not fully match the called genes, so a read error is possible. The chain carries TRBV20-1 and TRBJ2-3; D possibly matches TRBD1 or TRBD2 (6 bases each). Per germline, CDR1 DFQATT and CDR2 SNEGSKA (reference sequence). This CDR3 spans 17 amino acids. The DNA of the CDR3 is TGCTGTGCTAGAGATTTTCGGGAGTGGGGACACACAGATACGCAGTATTTT. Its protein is CCARDFREWGHTDTQYF.

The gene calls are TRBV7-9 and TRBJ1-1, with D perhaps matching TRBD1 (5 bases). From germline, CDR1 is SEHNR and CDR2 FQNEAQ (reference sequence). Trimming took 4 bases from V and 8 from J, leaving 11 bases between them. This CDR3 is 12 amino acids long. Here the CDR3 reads CASSSPGAEAFF. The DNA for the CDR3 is TGTGCCAGCAGCTCCCCCGGGGCGGAAGCTTTCTTT. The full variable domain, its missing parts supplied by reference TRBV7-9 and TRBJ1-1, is DTGVSQNPRHKITKRGQNVTFRCDPISEHNRLYWYRQTLGQGPEFLTYFQNEAQLEKSRLLSDRFSAERPKGSFSTLEIQRTEQGDSAMYLCASSSPGAEAFFGQGTRLTVV.

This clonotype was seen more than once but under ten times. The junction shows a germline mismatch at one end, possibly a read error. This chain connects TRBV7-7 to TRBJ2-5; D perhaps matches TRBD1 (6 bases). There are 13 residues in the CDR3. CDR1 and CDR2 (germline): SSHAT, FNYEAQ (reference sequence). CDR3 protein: CASSDGQQETQYF. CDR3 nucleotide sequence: TGTGCTAGCAGCGACGGACAGCAAGAGACCCAGTACTTC.

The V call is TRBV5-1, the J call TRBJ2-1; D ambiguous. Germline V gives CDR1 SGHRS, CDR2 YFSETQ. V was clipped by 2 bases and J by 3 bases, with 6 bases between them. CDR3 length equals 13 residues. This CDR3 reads CASSFDIYNEQFF. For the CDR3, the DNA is TGCGCCAGCAGCTTTGACATCTACAATGAGCAGTTCTTC. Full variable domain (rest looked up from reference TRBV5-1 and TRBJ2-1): KAGVTQTPRYLIKTRGQQVTLSCSPISGHRSVSWYQQTPGQGLQFLFEYFSETQRNKGNFPGRFSGRQFSNSRSEMNVSTLELGDSALYLCASSFDIYNEQFFGPGTRLTVL.

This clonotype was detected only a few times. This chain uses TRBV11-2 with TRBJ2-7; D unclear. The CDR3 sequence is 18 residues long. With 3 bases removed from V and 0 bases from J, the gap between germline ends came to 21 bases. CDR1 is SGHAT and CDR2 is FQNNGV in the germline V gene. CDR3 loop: CASSFNGPLRTLSYEQYF. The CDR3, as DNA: TGTGCCAGCAGCTTCAATGGTCCCTTGCGGACCCTCTCCTACGAGCAGTACTTC.

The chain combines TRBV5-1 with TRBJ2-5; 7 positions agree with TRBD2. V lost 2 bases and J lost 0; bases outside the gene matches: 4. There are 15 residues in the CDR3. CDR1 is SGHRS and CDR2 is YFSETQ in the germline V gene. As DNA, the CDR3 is TGCGCCAGCAGCTTCGGTAGCGGGTACCAAGAGACCCAGTACTTC. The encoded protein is CASSFGSGYQETQYF.

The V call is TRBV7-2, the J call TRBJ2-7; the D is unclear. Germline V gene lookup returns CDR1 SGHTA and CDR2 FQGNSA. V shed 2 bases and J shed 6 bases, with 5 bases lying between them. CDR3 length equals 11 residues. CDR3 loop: CASSLLAEQYV. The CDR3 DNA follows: TGTGCCAGCAGCTTACTGGCCGAGCAGTACGTC.

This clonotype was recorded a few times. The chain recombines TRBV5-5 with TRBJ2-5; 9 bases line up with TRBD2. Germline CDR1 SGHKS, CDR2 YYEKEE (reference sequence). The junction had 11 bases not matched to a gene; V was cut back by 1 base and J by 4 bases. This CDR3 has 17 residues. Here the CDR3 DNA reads TGTGCCAGCAGCTTGAAGTTTGCGGGAGGGCCTGGAGAGACCCAGTACTTC. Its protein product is CASSLKFAGGPGETQYF.

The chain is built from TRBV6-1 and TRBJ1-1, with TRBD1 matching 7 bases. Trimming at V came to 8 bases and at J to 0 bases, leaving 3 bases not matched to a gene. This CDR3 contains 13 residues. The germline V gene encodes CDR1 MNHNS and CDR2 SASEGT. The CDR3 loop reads CASFGQVNTEAFF. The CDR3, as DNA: TGTGCCAGCTTTGGACAGGTGAACACTGAAGCTTTCTTT.

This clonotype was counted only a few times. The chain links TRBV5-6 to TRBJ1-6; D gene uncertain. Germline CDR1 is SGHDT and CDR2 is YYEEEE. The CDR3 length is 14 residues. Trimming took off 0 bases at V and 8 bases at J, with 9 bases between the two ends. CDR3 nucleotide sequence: TGTGCCAGCAGCTTGGTCGGACCGTATTCACCCCTCCACTTT. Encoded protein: CASSLVGPYSPLHF.

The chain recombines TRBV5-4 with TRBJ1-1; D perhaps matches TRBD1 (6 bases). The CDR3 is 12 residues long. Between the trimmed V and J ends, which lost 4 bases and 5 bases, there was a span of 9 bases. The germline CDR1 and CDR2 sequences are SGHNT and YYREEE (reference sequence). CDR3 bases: TGTGCCAGCAGCGCAACAGGGACTGAAGCTTTCTTT. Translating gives CASSATGTEAFF.

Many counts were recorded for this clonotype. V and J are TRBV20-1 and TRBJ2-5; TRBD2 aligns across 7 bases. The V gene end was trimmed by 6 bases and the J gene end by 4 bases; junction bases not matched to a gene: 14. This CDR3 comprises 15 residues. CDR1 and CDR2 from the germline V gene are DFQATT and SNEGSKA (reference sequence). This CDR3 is CSATAGGAGPETQYF. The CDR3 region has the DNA TGCAGTGCAACGGCCGGAGGAGCGGGACCAGAGACCCAGTACTTC.

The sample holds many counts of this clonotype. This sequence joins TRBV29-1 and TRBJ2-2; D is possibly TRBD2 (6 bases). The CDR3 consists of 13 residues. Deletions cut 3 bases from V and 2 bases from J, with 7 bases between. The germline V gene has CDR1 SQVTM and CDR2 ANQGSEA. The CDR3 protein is CSVEEGNTGELFF. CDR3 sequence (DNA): TGCAGCGTTGAGGAGGGTAACACCGGGGAGCTGTTTTTT.

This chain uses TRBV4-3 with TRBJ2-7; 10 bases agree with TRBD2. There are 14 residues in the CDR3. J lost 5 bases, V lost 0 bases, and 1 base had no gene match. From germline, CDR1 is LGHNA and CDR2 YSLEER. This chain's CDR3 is CASSQDGTSDEQYF. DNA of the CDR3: TGCGCCAGCAGCCAAGATGGGACTAGCGACGAGCAGTACTTC.

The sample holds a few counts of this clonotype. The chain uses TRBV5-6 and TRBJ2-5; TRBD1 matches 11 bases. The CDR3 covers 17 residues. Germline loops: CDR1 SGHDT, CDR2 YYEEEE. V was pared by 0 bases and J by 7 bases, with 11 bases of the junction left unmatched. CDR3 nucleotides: TGTGCCAGCAGCTTGGTTGAGGGACAGGGGGTTTTCGGGACCCAGTACTTC. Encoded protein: CASSLVEGQGVFGTQYF.

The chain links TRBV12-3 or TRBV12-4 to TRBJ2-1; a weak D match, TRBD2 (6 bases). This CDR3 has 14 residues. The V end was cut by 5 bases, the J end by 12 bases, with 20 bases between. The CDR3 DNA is TGTGCCAGCAGTCCCCCGGACTATTTCGATGTGCAGTTCTTC. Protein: CASSPPDYFDVQFF.

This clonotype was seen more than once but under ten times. The CDR3 reads CAGNDRGVGELFF. The CDR3 region has the DNA TGTGCCGGCAACGACAGGGGGGTCGGGGAGCTGTTTTTT. The chain links TRBV6-1 to TRBJ2-2, with 9 bases that match TRBD1. CDR3 size: 13 residues. Trimming at V came to 11 bases and at J to 7 bases, leaving 8 bases not matched to a gene. Germline CDR1 MNHNS, CDR2 SASEGT.

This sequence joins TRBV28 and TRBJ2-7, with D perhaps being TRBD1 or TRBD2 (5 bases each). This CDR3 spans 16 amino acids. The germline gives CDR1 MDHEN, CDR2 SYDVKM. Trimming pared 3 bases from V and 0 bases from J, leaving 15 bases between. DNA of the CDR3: TGTGCCAGCAGTTTCGGGACGCGGCAATACTCCTACGAGCAGTACTTC. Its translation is CASSFGTRQYSYEQYF.